Listed below are T cell receptor beta chains from one sample, sequenced in a study of identical twins. From the 5' RACE reads, TCRdb called clonotypes with MiXCR, one entry per CDR3 protein. This sample has 690,000 or so distinct CDR3 sequences, with over 8.5% found just once. These data also formed part of another study, on yellow fever vaccine responses in identical twins.

Sequencing was carried out using PBMCs. These receptors came from a woman younger than 35 in good health. Both conserved end residues are part of each CDR3. The D gene is left open where the match is weak. Clone size is shown for a subset of rows, as once, few, many or a class of expanded clone.

j_call	v_call	clone_size	d_call	cdr3_nt	cdr3_aa
TRBJ2-1	TRBV9	few	TRBD2	TGTGCCAGCAGCGGAACTAGCGGGGGTCACAATGAGCAGTTCTTC	CASSGTSGGHNEQFF
TRBJ2-7	TRBV7-2	few	TRBD1	TGTGCCAGCAGCAAAGAAGGTCCCGGGACAGGGGCGTACGAGCAGTACTTC	CASSKEGPGTGAYEQYF
TRBJ2-3	TRBV20-1	few	TRBD1	TGCAGTGCTAGAATACAGGGGTTTTGGGATACGCAGTATTTT	CSARIQGFWDTQYF
TRBJ2-2	TRBV7-2	many	-	TGTGCCAGCAGCTTAGCTAGCAACACCGGGGAGCTGTTTTTT	CASSLASNTGELFF
TRBJ2-5	TRBV5-6	-	TRBD1	TGTGCCAGCAGCTGGGACAGGGGTGGAGAGACCCAGTACTTC	CASSWDRGGETQYF
TRBJ2-4	TRBV10-3	-	-	TGTGCCATCAGTGAGGAGCCGCGAGACATTCAGTACTTC	CAISEEPRDIQYF
TRBJ2-3	TRBV9	-	TRBD2	TGTGCCAGCAGCGCCGTAGCGGGGGGGCCCACAGATACGCAGTATTTT	CASSAVAGGPTDTQYF
TRBJ2-7	TRBV7-2	many	-	TGTGCCAGCAGGCGCAGCGGGTCCTACGAGCAGTACTTC	CASRRSGSYEQYF
TRBJ2-5	TRBV9	many	-	TGTGCCAGCAGCGTTTTCGGAGGGTTCCAAGAGACCCAGTACTTC	CASSVFGGFQETQYF
TRBJ2-7	TRBV5-6	-	TRBD2	TGTGCCAGCAGCCCGTGGGGGACTAGCGGCTACGAGCAGTACTTC	CASSPWGTSGYEQYF
TRBJ2-7	TRBV15	many	TRBD1	TGTGCCACCAGCAGAGATATGGGACAGGGGACCTACGAGCAGTACTTC	CATSRDMGQGTYEQYF
TRBJ2-7	TRBV29-1	-	-	TGCAGCGTTGAATTAGGTCAAGAGAGTTACGAGCAGTACTTC	CSVELGQESYEQYF
TRBJ2-7	TRBV2	-	-	TGTGCCAGTAAGGCGGATAGCTCCTACGAGCAGTACTTC	CASKADSSYEQYF
TRBJ2-3	TRBV9	few	TRBD2	TGTGCCAGCAGCGTAACCTTTGGTTCCCTAGCGGGGGTGTCAGATACGCAGTATTTT	CASSVTFGSLAGVSDTQYF
TRBJ2-3	TRBV6-5	-	-	TGTGCCAGTTGGAGCGGGTTGGATACGCAGTATTTT	CASWSGLDTQYF
TRBJ2-1	TRBV25-1	-	-	TGTGCCCCATTTGGGGGCTCCTACAATGAGCAGTTCTTC	CAPFGGSYNEQFF
TRBJ1-1	TRBV7-6	-	TRBD1	TGTGCCAGCAGCCCACCGGGACAGAAGAACACTGAAGCTTTCTTT	CASSPPGQKNTEAFF
TRBJ1-3	TRBV9	-	TRBD1	TGTGCCAGCAGCGAGGGACAGGCAGGAAACACCATATATTTT	CASSEGQAGNTIYF
TRBJ1-4	TRBV7-2	many	TRBD1	TGTGCCAGCAGGAGGGACAGGAGGAATGAAAAACTGTTTTTT	CASRRDRRNEKLFF
TRBJ1-2	TRBV28	-	-	TGTGCCAGCAGTTCCGACCGGGACAACGCGATCTATGGCTACACCTTC	CASSSDRDNAIYGYTF
TRBJ2-5	TRBV11-2	many	TRBD2	TGTGCCAGCAGGATTCTAGCGGGGGGAGAGACCCAGTACTTC	CASRILAGGETQYF
TRBJ2-7	TRBV5-1	-	-	TGCGCCAGCAGCTTATCCCCCGGGGGCAACGAGCAGTACTTC	CASSLSPGGNEQYF
TRBJ1-1	TRBV12-3/TRBV12-4	-	-	TGTGCCAGCACCGAACAGCCTGCGGGCACTGAAGCTTTCTTT	CASTEQPAGTEAFF
TRBJ2-7	TRBV28	-	-	TGTGCCAGCCAAATACAGGGATCCCTGTACGAGCAGTACTTC	CASQIQGSLYEQYF
TRBJ1-1	TRBV12-5	few	TRBD1	TGTGCTAGTGTCTCAACAGGGGCCACTGAAGCTTTCTTT	CASVSTGATEAFF
TRBJ2-5	TRBV4-1	few	-	TGCGCCAGCAGCCAAGATCTTAGGGGACGGGAGACCCAGTACTTC	CASSQDLRGRETQYF
TRBJ1-5	TRBV7-9	many	TRBD1	TGCGCCAGCAGCTTGGGACAGGGAGATCAGCCCCAGCATTTT	CASSLGQGDQPQHF
TRBJ2-1	TRBV28	-	TRBD1	TGTGCCAGCACCCTAGGAGACAGGGGCTCCGATGAGCAGTTCTTC	CASTLGDRGSDEQFF
TRBJ1-2	TRBV12-3/TRBV12-4	many	-	TGTGCCAGCAGTTTAGCGGGGGGTGGCTACACCTTC	CASSLAGGGYTF
TRBJ1-1	TRBV28	few	-	TGTGCCAGCAGTTTGGTAAGGGAGGGGACTGAAGCTTTCTTT	CASSLVREGTEAFF
TRBJ2-5	TRBV20-1	few	TRBD2	TGCAGTGCCAATAATCTTATTTTACTAGCGGGAAATTTAGAGACCCAGTACTTC	CSANNLILLAGNLETQYF
TRBJ2-7	TRBV12-3/TRBV12-4	-	TRBD1	TGTGCCAGCAGTTTAGGACGACAGGGCGTTAACTACGAGCAGTACTTC	CASSLGRQGVNYEQYF
TRBJ1-1	TRBV4-1	-	-	TGCGCCAGCAGCCAAGCCCCGAAACAGGGAAACACTGAAGCTTTCTTT	CASSQAPKQGNTEAFF
TRBJ2-7	TRBV12-3/TRBV12-4	many	-	TGTGCCAGCAGTTTGGCCGACAGGTCCCACGAGCAGTACTTC	CASSLADRSHEQYF
TRBJ2-5	TRBV6-2/TRBV6-3	-	TRBD2	TGTGCCAGCACATGGCGCGGGGGGCTCCCCGGAGAGACCCAGTACTTC	CASTWRGGLPGETQYF
TRBJ2-7	TRBV6-1	-	-	TGTGCCAGCAGTGAAGTGTGGCAGTACTTC	CASSEVWQYF
TRBJ2-7	TRBV5-1	-	-	TGCGCCAGCAGGGAACGGGCCCAGAACTACGAGCAGTACTTC	CASRERAQNYEQYF
TRBJ1-2	TRBV28	few	TRBD1	TGTGCCAGCCTGTCGGACAGGGGGCCGTTTGGGGGCTACACCTTC	CASLSDRGPFGGYTF
TRBJ2-2	TRBV6-2/TRBV6-3	few	-	TGTGCCAGCAGTTACGCAGGGATTACTTGGGAGCTGTTTTTT	CASSYAGITWELFF
TRBJ2-1	TRBV27	few	TRBD2	TGTGCCAGCAGTTTAACCCGACCCGGGACTAGCGGGAGGTGGCATGAGCAGTTCTTC	CASSLTRPGTSGRWHEQFF
TRBJ2-3	TRBV24-1	many	-	TGTGCCACCAGTGACCGTGGACCCGCAGGAGATACGCAGTATTTT	CATSDRGPAGDTQYF